Following are 28 T cell receptor beta chains from one sample sequenced in a study of CXCR3-negative and CXCR3-positive naive CD8 T cells. The TRB cDNA libraries were prepared by 5' RACE with UMI labels. Reanalyzing the 5' RACE reads, TCRdb keeps one entry per CDR3 protein, without DNA. Its clone listing holds tens of thousands of distinct CDR3 sequences. What was sequenced was naive CXCR3- CD8+ T cells from blood. Documented subset: CD45RO-CCR7+CD27+CD95- naive CD8+ T cells lacking CXCR3 (TNR3-). All receptors derive from a human donor in good health. Some clones in this sample may be carry-over from other donors' samples.

The rearrangement joins TRBV28 to TRBJ2-1; TCRdb indicates TRBD2, and absent DNA this call remains unverified. This CDR3 is built from 17 residues. CDR1 is MDHEN, CDR2 SYDVKM, per germline. CDR3 sequence reads: CASSLLELAGGYNEQFF.

J is TRBJ2-3 and V is TRBV5-1; TCRdb's D call of TRBD1 is untestable without DNA. This CDR3 comprises 15 residues. Per germline, CDR1 SGHRS and CDR2 YFSETQ. This CDR3 is CASSVEYQGTDTQYF.

This chain connects TRBV6-2 or TRBV6-3 to TRBJ2-7; TCRdb's D gene call, TRBD2, goes unchecked for lack of DNA. Germline V lookup: CDR1 MNHEY, CDR2 SVGEGT. This CDR3 contains 12 residues. The CDR3 sequence: CASSPAGAQQYF.

The J gene is TRBJ2-2, the V gene TRBV7-6. The CDR3 extends over 15 amino acids. Per germline, CDR1 SGHVS and CDR2 FNYEAQ. The CDR3: CASSLVEEQTGELFF.

The chain uses TRBV9 and TRBJ2-7; lacking DNA, the TRBD1 call made by TCRdb goes unchecked. CDR1 SGDLS and CDR2 YYNGEE come from the germline V gene. The CDR3 is 16 residues long. This CDR3 is CASSVGTGTMNYEQYF.

This chain connects TRBV29-1 to TRBJ2-5. The CDR3 extends over 14 amino acids. In germline, CDR1 is SQVTM, CDR2 ANQGSEA. CDR3 region: CSVESTRSQETQYF. Filled out from reference TRBV29-1 and TRBJ2-5, the complete variable domain reads SAVISQKPSRDICQRGTSLTIQCQVDSQVTMMFWYRQQPGQSLTLIATANQGSEATYESGFVIDKFPISRPNLTFSTLTVSNMSPEDSSIYLCSVESTRSQETQYFGPGTRLLVL.

The chain is built from TRBV21-1 and TRBJ2-1; the TCRdb call, TRBD1, lacks DNA for checking. TRBV21-1 is a listed pseudogene. The CDR3 has 16 residues. CDR3 sequence reads: CASSKKAGTAYNEQFF.

The chain combines TRBV6-5 with TRBJ1-2; TCRdb's D gene call, TRBD1, goes unchecked for lack of DNA. The CDR3 is made up of 15 amino acids. Germline-derived CDR1 and CDR2 are MNHEY and SVGAGI. CDR3 in amino acids: CASSYSRQGNYGYTF.

CDR3 loop: CSVEVLRTGGTDTQYF. V gene TRBV29-1 combines with J gene TRBJ2-3; without DNA, the TCRdb call of TRBD1 cannot be checked. The germline V gene encodes CDR1 SQVTM and CDR2 ANQGSEA. CDR3 size: 16 residues.

The gene calls are TRBV4-3 and TRBJ1-2. Germline-derived CDR1 and CDR2 are LGHNA and YSLEER. This CDR3 spans 17 amino acids. CDR3 protein: CASSSRDSAGVNYGYTF.

The rearrangement joins TRBV6-4 to TRBJ2-3; lacking DNA, the TRBD2 call made by TCRdb goes unchecked. CDR1 MRHNA and CDR2 SNTAGT come from the germline V gene. CDR3 length: 15 amino acids. The CDR3 protein is CASSERGGASDTQYF.

The rearrangement uses TRBV12-3 or TRBV12-4 and TRBJ2-7; the D call from TCRdb, TRBD1, cannot be confirmed without DNA. This CDR3 spans 16 amino acids. CDR3 residues: CASSRDRERSSYEQYF.

V usage is TRBV7-9 and J usage is TRBJ2-1; absent DNA, TCRdb's TRBD1 call cannot be checked. Germline lookup yields CDR1 SEHNR and CDR2 FQNEAQ (reference sequence). CDR3 size: 19 residues. This CDR3 is CASSFDVRQWTSGVHEQFF.

The chain links TRBV9 to TRBJ2-1. The CDR3 has 14 residues. CDR1 SGDLS and CDR2 YYNGEE come from the germline V gene. CDR3 in amino acids: CASSVVRTSNEQFF.

The chain is built from TRBV29-1 and TRBJ2-5; as DNA is missing, the TRBD1 call by TCRdb cannot be tested. Germline V gene lookup returns CDR1 SQVTM and CDR2 ANQGSEA. The CDR3 has 12 amino acids. The CDR3 sequence is CSVRDSQETQYF.

The genes are TRBV29-1 and TRBJ1-1. The CDR3 spans 14 residues. Germline V gene sequence: CDR1 SQVTM, CDR2 ANQGSEA. The CDR3 loop is CSAGGAEMNTEAFF. The entire variable domain, with the rest obtained from reference TRBV29-1 and TRBJ1-1, is as follows: SAVISQKPSRDICQRGTSLTIQCQVDSQVTMMFWYRQQPGQSLTLIATANQGSEATYESGFVIDKFPISRPNLTFSTLTVSNMSPEDSSIYLCSAGGAEMNTEAFFGQGTRLTVV.

V gene TRBV20-1 combines with J gene TRBJ2-1; TCRdb's D gene call, TRBD1, goes unchecked for lack of DNA. Germline V gene data show CDR1 as DFQATT and CDR2 as SNEGSKA (reference sequence). The CDR3 consists of 16 residues. CDR3 in amino acids: CSARDLETGFYNEQFF.

V usage is TRBV30 and J usage is TRBJ2-7. The CDR3 consists of 14 residues. Germline V gene lookup returns CDR1 GTSNPN and CDR2 SVGIG (reference sequence). The CDR3 sequence is CAWSVLRGPYEQYF.

The chain couples TRBV5-4 to TRBJ2-2; there is no DNA to check the TCRdb D call of TRBD2. This CDR3 has 15 amino acids. Germline values: CDR1 SGHNT, CDR2 YYREEE (reference sequence). The CDR3 sequence is CASSSLAGVSGELFF. Using reference TRBV5-4 and TRBJ2-2 for the parts outside the CDR3, the full variable domain is ETGVTQSPTHLIKTRGQQVTLRCSSQSGHNTVSWYQQALGQGPQFIFQYYREEENGRGNFPPRFSGLQFPNYSSELNVNALELDDSALYLCASSSLAGVSGELFFGEGSRLTVL.

This chain connects TRBV28 to TRBJ2-5; with no DNA, the TCRdb D assignment of TRBD1 cannot be verified. This CDR3 region has 13 residues. Germline CDR1 is MDHEN and CDR2 is SYDVKM. The CDR3 loop is CASSFGGYETQYF.

V and J are TRBV14 and TRBJ1-2; no DNA is available, so the TRBD1 call from TCRdb remains unchecked. Germline loops: CDR1 SGHDN, CDR2 FVKESK. CDR3 length: 14 residues. The chain's CDR3 is CASSQDAGGYGYTF.

The chain carries TRBV2 and TRBJ2-1; TCRdb's D call of TRBD1 is untestable without DNA. Germline V gene lookup returns CDR1 SNHLY and CDR2 FYNNEI. This CDR3 contains 17 residues. CDR3 residues: CASRSGTGDLGGNEQFF.

The chain joins TRBV28 to TRBJ2-7; TCRdb indicates TRBD1, and absent DNA this call remains unverified. There are 13 residues in the CDR3. The germline gives CDR1 MDHEN, CDR2 SYDVKM. The CDR3 sequence is CASTRTGHERQYF.

The rearrangement joins TRBV27 to TRBJ2-7. The CDR3 extends over 16 amino acids. CDR1 is MNHEY and CDR2 is SMNVEV in the germline V gene (reference sequence). The CDR3 spells CASSLYGQEPIYEQYF.

The J gene is TRBJ2-3, the V gene TRBV29-1. In germline, CDR1 is SQVTM, CDR2 ANQGSEA. The CDR3 sequence is 13 residues long. The CDR3 loop is CSVGRSSTDTQYF.

The rearrangement uses TRBV19 and TRBJ2-1; as DNA is missing, the TRBD1 call by TCRdb cannot be tested. Per germline, CDR1 LNHDA and CDR2 SQIVND (reference sequence). This CDR3 has 16 amino acids. CDR3 loop: CASSIDWGQAYNEQFF.

The chain recombines TRBV7-2 with TRBJ1-1; TCRdb's D call, TRBD1, is unchecked because there is no DNA. Germline loops: CDR1 SGHTA, CDR2 FQGNSA. The CDR3 extends over 12 amino acids. CDR3: CASSQGFTEAFF.

This chain links TRBV20-1 with TRBJ2-1; the TCRdb D gene call, TRBD1, has no DNA to confirm it. Per germline, CDR1 DFQATT and CDR2 SNEGSKA (reference sequence). The CDR3 totals 14 residues. The CDR3 loop reads CSAPDRGPRDEQFF.